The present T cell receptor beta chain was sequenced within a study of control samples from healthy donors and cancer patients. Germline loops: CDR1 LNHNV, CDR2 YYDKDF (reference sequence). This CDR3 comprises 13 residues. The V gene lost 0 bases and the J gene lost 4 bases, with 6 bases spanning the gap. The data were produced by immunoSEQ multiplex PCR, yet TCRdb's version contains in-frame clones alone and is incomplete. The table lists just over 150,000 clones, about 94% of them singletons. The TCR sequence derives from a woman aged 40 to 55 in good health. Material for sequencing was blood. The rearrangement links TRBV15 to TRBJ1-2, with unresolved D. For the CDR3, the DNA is TGTGCCACCAGCAGAGATGGTGGCTATGGCTACACCTTC. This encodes CATSRDGGYGYTF.